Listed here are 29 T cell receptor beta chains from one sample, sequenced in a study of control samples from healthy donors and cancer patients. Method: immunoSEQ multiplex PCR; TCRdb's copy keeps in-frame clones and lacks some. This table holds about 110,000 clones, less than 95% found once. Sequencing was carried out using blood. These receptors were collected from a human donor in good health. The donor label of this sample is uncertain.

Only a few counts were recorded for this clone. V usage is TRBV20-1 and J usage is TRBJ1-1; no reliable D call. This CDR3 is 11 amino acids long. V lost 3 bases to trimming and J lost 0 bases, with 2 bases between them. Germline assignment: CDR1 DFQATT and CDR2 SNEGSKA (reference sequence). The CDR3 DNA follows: TGCAGTGCTAGGTTGAACACTGAAGCTTTCTTT. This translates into CSARLNTEAFF.

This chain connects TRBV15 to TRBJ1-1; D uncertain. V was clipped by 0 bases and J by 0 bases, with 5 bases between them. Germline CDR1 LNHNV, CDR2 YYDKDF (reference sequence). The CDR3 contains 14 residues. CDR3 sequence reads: CATSRDQLNTEAFF. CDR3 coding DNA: TGTGCCACCAGCAGAGATCAATTGAACACTGAAGCTTTCTTT.

This chain's CDR3 is CATSDLRVDYGYTF. DNA for the CDR3: TGTGCCACCAGTGATTTGAGGGTTGACTATGGCTACACCTTC. V is TRBV24-1 and J is TRBJ1-2; no definite D call. CDR3 length: 14 residues. Trimming took off 0 bases at V and 3 bases at J, with 7 bases between the two ends. Germline-derived CDR1 and CDR2 are KGHDR and SFDVKD.

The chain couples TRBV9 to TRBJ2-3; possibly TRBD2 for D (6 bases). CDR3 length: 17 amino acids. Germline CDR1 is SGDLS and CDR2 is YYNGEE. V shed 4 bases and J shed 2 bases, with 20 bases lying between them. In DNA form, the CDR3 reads TGTGCCAGCAGCTCACCATCCTACACGGGGGACACAGATACGCAGTATTTT. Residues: CASSSPSYTGDTDTQYF.

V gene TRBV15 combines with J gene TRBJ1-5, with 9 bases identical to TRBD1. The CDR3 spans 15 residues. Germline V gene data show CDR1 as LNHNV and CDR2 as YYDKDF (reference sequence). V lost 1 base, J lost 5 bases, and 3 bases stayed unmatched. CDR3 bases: TGTGCCACCAGCAGAGTACAGGGGGCTGATCAGCCCCAGCATTTT. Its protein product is CATSRVQGADQPQHF.

CDR3 residues: CASSVVWGGNTEAFF. The DNA of the CDR3 is TGTGCCAGCAGCGTAGTTTGGGGCGGGAACACTGAAGCTTTCTTT. The rearrangement links TRBV9 to TRBJ1-1, with D perhaps TRBD1 (5 bases). Germline lookup yields CDR1 SGDLS and CDR2 YYNGEE. This CDR3 contains 15 residues. V was trimmed by 0 bases and J by 1 base, leaving 10 bases between them.

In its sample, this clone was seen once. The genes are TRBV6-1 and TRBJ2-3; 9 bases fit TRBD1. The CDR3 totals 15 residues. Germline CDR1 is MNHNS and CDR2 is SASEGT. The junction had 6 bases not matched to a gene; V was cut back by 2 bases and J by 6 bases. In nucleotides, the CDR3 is TGTGCCAGCAGTGAATTTATTGGACAGGGGGATACGCAGTATTTT. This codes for CASSEFIGQGDTQYF.

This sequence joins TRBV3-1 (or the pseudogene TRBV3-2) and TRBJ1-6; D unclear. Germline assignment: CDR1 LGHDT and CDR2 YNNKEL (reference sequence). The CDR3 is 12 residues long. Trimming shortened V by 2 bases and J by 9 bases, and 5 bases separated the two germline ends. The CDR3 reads CASSQLSSPLHF. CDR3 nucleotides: TGTGCCAGCAGCCAACTTAGTTCACCCCTCCACTTT.

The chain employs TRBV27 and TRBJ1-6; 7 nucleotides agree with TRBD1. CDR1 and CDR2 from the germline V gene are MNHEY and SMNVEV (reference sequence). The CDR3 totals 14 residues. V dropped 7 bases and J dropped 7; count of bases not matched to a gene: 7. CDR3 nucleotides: TGTGCCAGCACAAGAGGGACAGACAATTCACCCCTCCACTTT. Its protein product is CASTRGTDNSPLHF.

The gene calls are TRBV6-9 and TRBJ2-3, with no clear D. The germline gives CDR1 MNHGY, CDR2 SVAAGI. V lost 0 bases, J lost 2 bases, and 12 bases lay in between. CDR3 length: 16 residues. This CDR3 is CASSYSGSIFTDTQYF. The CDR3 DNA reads TGTGCCAGCAGTTATTCCGGTAGCATATTCACAGATACGCAGTATTTT.

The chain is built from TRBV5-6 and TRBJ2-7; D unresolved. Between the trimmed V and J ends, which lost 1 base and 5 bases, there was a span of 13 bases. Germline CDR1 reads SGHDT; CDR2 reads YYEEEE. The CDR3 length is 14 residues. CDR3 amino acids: CASSLLFAPDEQYF. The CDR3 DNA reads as TGTGCCAGCAGCTTGTTGTTCGCCCCCGACGAGCAGTACTTC.

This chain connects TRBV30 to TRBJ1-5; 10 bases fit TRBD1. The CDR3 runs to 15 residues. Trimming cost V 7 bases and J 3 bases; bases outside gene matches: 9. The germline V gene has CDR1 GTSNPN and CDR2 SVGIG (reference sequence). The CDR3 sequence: CAFAPGTGDNQPQHF. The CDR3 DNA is TGTGCCTTCGCGCCCGGGACAGGGGACAATCAGCCCCAGCATTTT.

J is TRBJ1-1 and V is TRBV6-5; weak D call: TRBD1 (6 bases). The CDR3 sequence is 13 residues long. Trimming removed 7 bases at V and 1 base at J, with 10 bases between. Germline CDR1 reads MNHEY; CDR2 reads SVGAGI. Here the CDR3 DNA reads TGTGCCAGCAAGACAGGTTGGAACACTGAAGCTTTCTTT. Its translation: CASKTGWNTEAFF.

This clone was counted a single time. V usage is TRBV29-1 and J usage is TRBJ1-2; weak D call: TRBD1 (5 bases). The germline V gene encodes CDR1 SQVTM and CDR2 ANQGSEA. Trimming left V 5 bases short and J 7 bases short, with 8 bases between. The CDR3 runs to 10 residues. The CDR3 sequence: CSVQQGGYTF. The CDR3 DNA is TGCAGCGTTCAGCAGGGTGGCTACACCTTC.

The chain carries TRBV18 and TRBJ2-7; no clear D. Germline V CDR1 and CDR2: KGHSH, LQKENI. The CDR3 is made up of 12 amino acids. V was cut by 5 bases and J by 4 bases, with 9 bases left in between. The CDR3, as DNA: TGTGCCAGCTCAGGCAGTTCATACGAGCAGTACTTC. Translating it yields CASSGSSYEQYF.

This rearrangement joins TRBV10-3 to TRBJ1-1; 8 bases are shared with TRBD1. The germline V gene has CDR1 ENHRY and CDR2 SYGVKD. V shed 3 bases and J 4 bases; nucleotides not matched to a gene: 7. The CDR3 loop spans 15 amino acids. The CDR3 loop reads CAISDVDRVGTEAFF. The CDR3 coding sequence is TGTGCCATCAGTGACGTGGACAGGGTGGGCACTGAAGCTTTCTTT.

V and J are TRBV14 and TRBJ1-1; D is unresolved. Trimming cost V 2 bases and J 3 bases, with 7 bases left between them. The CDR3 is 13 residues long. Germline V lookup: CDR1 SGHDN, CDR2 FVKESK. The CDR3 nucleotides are TGTGCCAGCAGCCAAAATAGGGACACTGAAGCTTTCTTT. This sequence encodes CASSQNRDTEAFF. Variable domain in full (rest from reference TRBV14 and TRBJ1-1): EAGVTQFPSHSVIEKGQTVTLRCDPISGHDNLYWYRRVMGKEIKFLLHFVKESKQDESGMPNNRFLAERTGGTYSTLKVQPAELEDSGVYFCASSQNRDTEAFFGQGTRLTVV.

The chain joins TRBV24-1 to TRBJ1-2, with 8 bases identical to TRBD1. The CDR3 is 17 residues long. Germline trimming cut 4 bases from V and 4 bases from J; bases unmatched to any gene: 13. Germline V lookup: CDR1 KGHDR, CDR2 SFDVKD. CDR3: CATSDTKTSGTGYGYTF. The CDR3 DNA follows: TGTGCCACCAGTGACACGAAAACCTCCGGGACAGGCTATGGCTACACCTTC.

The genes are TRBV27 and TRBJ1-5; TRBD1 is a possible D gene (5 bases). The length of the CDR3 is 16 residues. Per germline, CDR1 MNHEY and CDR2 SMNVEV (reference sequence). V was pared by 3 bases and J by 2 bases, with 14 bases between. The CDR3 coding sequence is TGTGCCAGCAGTTTTTCCGCGGTGGGGGGCAATCAGCCCCAGCATTTT. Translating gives CASSFSAVGGNQPQHF.

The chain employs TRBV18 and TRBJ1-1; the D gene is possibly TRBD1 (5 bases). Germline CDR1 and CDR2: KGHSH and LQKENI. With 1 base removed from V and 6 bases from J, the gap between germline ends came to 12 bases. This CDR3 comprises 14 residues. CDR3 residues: CASSPRREEAEAFF. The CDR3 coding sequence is TGTGCCAGCTCACCACGCAGGGAAGAGGCTGAAGCTTTCTTT.

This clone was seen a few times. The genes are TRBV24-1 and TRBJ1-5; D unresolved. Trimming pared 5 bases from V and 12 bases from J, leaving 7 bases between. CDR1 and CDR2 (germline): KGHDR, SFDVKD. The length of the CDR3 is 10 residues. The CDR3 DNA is TGTGCCACCAGTGTGAGGGTCCAGCATTTT. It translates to CATSVRVQHF.

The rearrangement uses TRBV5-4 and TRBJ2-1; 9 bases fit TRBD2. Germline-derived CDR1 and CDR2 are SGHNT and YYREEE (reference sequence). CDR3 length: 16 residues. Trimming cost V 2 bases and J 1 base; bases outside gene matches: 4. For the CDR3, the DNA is TGTGCCAGCAGCTTAAGCGGGGGGTGGTCCTACAATGAGCAGTTCTTC. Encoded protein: CASSLSGGWSYNEQFF.

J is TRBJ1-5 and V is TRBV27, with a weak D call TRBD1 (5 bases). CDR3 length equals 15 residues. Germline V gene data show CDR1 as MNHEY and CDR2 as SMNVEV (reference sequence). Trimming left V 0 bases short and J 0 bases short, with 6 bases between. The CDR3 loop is CASSLSTDSNQPQHF. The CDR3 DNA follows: TGTGCCAGCAGTTTATCGACAGATAGCAATCAGCCCCAGCATTTT.

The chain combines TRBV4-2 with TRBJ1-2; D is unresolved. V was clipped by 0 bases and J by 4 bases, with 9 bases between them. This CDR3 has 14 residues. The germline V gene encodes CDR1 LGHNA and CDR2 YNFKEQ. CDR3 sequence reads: CASSQEPGTYGYTF. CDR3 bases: TGTGCCAGCAGCCAAGAGCCAGGTACCTATGGCTACACCTTC.

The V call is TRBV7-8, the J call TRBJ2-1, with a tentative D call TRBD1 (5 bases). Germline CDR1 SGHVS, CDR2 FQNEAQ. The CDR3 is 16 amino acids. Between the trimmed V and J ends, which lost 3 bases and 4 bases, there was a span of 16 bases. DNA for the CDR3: TGTGCCAGCAGCTTTTCCCGACAGAAGAGTTACAATGAGCAGTTCTTC. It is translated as CASSFSRQKSYNEQFF.

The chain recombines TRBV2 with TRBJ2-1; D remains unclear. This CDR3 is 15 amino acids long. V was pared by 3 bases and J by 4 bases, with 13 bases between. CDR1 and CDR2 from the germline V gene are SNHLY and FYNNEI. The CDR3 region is CASSDLKNLYNEQFF. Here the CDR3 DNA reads TGTGCCAGCAGTGATCTAAAAAATCTTTACAATGAGCAGTTCTTC.

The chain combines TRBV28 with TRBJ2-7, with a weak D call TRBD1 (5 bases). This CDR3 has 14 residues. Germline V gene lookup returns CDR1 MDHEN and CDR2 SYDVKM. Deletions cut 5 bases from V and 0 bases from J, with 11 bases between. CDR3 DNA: TGTGCCAGCAGTGAAAGACAGACCTCCTACGAGCAGTACTTC. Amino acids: CASSERQTSYEQYF.

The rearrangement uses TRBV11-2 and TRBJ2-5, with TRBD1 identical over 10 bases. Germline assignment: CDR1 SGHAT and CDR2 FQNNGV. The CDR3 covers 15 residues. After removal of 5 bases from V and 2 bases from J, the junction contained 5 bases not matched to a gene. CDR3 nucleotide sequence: TGTGCCAGCAGCCTCCGGACAGGGGGACAAGAGACCCAGTACTTC. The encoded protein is CASSLRTGGQETQYF.

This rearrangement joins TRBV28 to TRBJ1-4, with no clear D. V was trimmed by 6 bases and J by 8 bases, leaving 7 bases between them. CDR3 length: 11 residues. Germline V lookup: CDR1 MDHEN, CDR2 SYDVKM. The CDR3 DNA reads TGTGCCAGCAGCGGCCGAGAAAAACTGTTTTTT. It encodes CASSGREKLFF.